The 12 T cell receptor beta chains in this list originate from one sample, sequenced in a study of T cells in Graves' hyperthyroidism and ophthalmopathy. The investigators amplified TCR beta CDR3 regions from RNA transcripts. The TCR CDR3 was amplified in a first-round RT-PCR using the HTBI primer set. Using its own MiXCR run on the multiplex PCR reads, TCRdb lists one record per CDR3 protein. The sample consists of some 560,000 distinct CDR3 sequences, around a sixth of them appearing once. What was sequenced was blood. These receptors all come from a woman under 40 with Graves' hyperthyroidism.

This clonotype has at least ten counts. A single base separates this from a much larger clone, so it may be a read error. The chain links TRBV7-6 to TRBJ2-3, with a weak D call TRBD1 (5 bases). Per germline, CDR1 SGHVS and CDR2 FNYEAQ. This CDR3 is 12 amino acids long. Between the trimmed V and J ends, which lost 4 bases and 4 bases, there was a span of 6 bases. The CDR3 region has the DNA TGTGCCAGCAGCTCAGGGCCAGATACGCAGTATTTT. Amino acids: CASSSGPDTQYF.

This clonotype was seen only a few times. The chain couples TRBV20-1 to TRBJ1-2; 7 nucleotides match TRBD1. Germline V lookup: CDR1 DFQATT, CDR2 SNEGSKA (reference sequence). V lost 6 bases and J lost 8; bases outside the gene matches: 15. CDR3 size: 14 residues. The CDR3 DNA reads as TGCAGTGCCACTCGCTCCGGGCAGGGGGGCGGCTACACCTTC. It is translated as CSATRSGQGGGYTF.

This clonotype occurred many times. The chain employs TRBV3-1 and TRBJ2-7; possible D gene TRBD2, 5 bases. The germline gives CDR1 LGHDT, CDR2 YNNKEL (reference sequence). The length of the CDR3 is 15 residues. Trimming took 4 bases from V and 1 from J, leaving 14 bases between them. DNA for the CDR3: TGTGCCAGCAGCCGCCTGGCGGGTCCTTCCTACGAGCAGTACTTC. Translation: CASSRLAGPSYEQYF.

The rearrangement uses TRBV12-3 or TRBV12-4 and TRBJ1-2; D not certain. V was shortened by 2 bases and J by 2 bases, with 12 bases between the two germline ends. The CDR3 has 15 amino acids. CDR3 DNA sequence: TGTGCCAGCAGTTTATCCTTTTCGGTAAACTATGGCTACACCTTC. This encodes CASSLSFSVNYGYTF.

In its sample, this clonotype was seen many times. This chain links TRBV6-1 with TRBJ2-1, with TRBD2 identical over 12 bases. The CDR3 consists of 16 residues. In germline, CDR1 is MNHNS, CDR2 SASEGT. V shed 3 bases and J 3 bases; nucleotides not matched to a gene: 3. In DNA form, the CDR3 reads TGTGCCAGCAGTGACCTAGCGGGAGGGATCTACAATGAGCAGTTCTTC. Encoded protein: CASSDLAGGIYNEQFF.

The sample holds many counts of this clonotype. This chain links TRBV11-1 with TRBJ1-5, with D unclear. The V end was cut by 1 base, the J end by 7 bases, with 14 bases between. Germline V lookup: CDR1 SGHAT, CDR2 FQDESV (reference sequence). This CDR3 contains 15 residues. The CDR3 DNA reads TGTGCCAGCAGCTTAGGGACTCCGGATTACCAGCCCCAGCATTTT. Protein: CASSLGTPDYQPQHF.

The genes are TRBV5-1 and TRBJ2-3; the D gene could be TRBD1 or TRBD2 (5 bases each). CDR1 and CDR2 (germline): SGHRS, YFSETQ. Trimming removed 0 bases from V and 0 bases from J, with 14 bases in between. The CDR3 loop spans 17 amino acids. The CDR3: CASSLAEGQPSTDTQYF. DNA of the CDR3: TGCGCCAGCAGCTTGGCCGAGGGGCAACCGAGCACAGATACGCAGTATTTT.

At least ten counts were recorded for this clonotype. This sequence joins TRBV4-1 and TRBJ2-7; 12 bases agree with TRBD2. J was trimmed by 3 bases and V by 3 bases; bases with no gene match: 6. Per germline, CDR1 MGHRA and CDR2 YSYEKL. The CDR3 has 16 amino acids. The CDR3 DNA reads TGCGCCAGCAGCCAGCTGACTAGCGGGAGTTTCTACGAGCAGTACTTC. Protein product: CASSQLTSGSFYEQYF.

Ten or more counts support this clonotype. This chain joins TRBV20-1 and TRBJ2-7; the D gene could be TRBD1 or TRBD2 (5 bases each). Per germline, CDR1 DFQATT and CDR2 SNEGSKA (reference sequence). The CDR3 is made up of 14 amino acids. Deletions cut 3 bases from V and 0 bases from J, with 12 bases between. The CDR3: CSARGQRYSYEQYF. Here the CDR3 DNA reads TGCAGTGCTAGGGGGCAGCGGTACTCCTACGAGCAGTACTTC.

The V call is TRBV6-1, the J call TRBJ2-5; no reliable D call. Trimming removed 6 bases from V and 1 base from J, with 12 bases in between. CDR3 size: 14 residues. Germline CDR1 and CDR2: MNHNS and SASEGT. The CDR3 is CASREWHTQETQYF. The CDR3 DNA reads TGTGCCAGCAGAGAGTGGCACACCCAAGAGACCCAGTACTTC.

This clonotype came up many times. The genes are TRBV6-1 and TRBJ2-7; D ambiguous. From germline, CDR1 is MNHNS and CDR2 SASEGT. V gave up 8 bases and J gave up 3 bases, with 11 bases separating them. The CDR3 has 12 residues. CDR3 bases: TGTGCCAGCGGCAATGTTCGCTACGAGCAGTACTTC. Its protein is CASGNVRYEQYF.

This clonotype has at least ten counts. The CDR3 region is CAWSGYTVNYGYTF. DNA for the CDR3: TGTGCCTGGAGTGGGTACACCGTTAACTATGGCTACACCTTC. V usage is TRBV30 and J usage is TRBJ1-2; no reliable D call. V lost 1 base and J 1 base, leaving 10 bases between the germline ends. This CDR3 region has 14 residues. Germline V gene lookup returns CDR1 GTSNPN and CDR2 SVGIG (reference sequence).